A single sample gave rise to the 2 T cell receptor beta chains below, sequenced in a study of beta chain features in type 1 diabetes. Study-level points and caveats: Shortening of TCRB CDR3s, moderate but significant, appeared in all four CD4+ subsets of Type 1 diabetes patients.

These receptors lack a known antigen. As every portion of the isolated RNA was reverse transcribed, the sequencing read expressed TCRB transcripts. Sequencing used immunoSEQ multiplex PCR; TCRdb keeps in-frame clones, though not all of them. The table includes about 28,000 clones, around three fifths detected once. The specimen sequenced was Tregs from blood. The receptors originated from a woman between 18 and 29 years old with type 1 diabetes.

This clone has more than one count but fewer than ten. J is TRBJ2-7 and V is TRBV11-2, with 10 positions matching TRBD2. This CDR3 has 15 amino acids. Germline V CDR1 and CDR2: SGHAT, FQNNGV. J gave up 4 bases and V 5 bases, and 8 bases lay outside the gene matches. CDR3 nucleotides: TGTGCCAGCAGCCCTGGACTAGCGGCCTTTTACGAGCAGTACGTC. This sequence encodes CASSPGLAAFYEQYV.

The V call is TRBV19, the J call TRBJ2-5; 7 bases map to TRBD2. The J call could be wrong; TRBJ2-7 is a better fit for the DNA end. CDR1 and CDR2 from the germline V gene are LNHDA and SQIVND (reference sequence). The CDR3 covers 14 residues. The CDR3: CASSSGSASYEQYF. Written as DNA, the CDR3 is TGTGCCAGTAGTAGCGGGAGCGCCTCCTACGAGCAGTACTTC.